These T cell receptor beta chains were read from a single sample in a study of vaccination effects on CD4 cells after COVID-19. TCRdb keeps only in-frame clones here, not all; method: immunoSEQ multiplex PCR. The sample lists about 43,000 clones; around 80% were seen once. Which antigens these TCRs recognize remains unknown. Sequencing used CD4+ T cells from PBMCs cultured with SARS-CoV-2 spike peptides, obtained before COVID-19 vaccination. These receptors all stem from a human donor who received a COVID-19 vaccine. Each CDR3 is given with its conserved first and last residue. D genes are given only for firm matches. Only part of the rows carry a size: once, few, many, or a class if the clone is expanded.

size | J | D | V | DNA | CDR3
. | TRBJ1-3 | . | TRBV7-9 | TGTGCCAGCAGCCCATGGCGGTCGGCGGGTGGAAACACCATATATTTT | CASSPWRSAGGNTIYF
. | TRBJ2-5 | . | TRBV2 | TGTGCCAGCAGTTCCGAAGGGGGGCGACGCGGGACCCAGTACTTC | CASSSEGGRRGTQYF
. | TRBJ2-5 | TRBD2 | TRBV19 | TGTGCCAGTAGCCCGACTAGCGGGTTAGAGACCCAGTACTTC | CASSPTSGLETQYF
few | TRBJ1-2 | . | TRBV6-6 | TGTGCCAGCAGTCCTGGGATAGGGGGCTACACCTTC | CASSPGIGGYTF
. | TRBJ2-2 | . | TRBV24-1 | TGTGCCACCAGTGATAATCCAGGGAACACCGGGGAGCTGTTTTTT | CATSDNPGNTGELFF
. | TRBJ1-2 | . | TRBV5-1 | TGCGCCAGCAGCCCGGGACTCCCCGAAGGGGGCTACACCTTC | CASSPGLPEGGYTF
. | TRBJ2-2 | . | TRBV18 | TGTGCCAGCTCATCAAAAGGAGGCACCGGGGAGCTGTTTTTT | CASSSKGGTGELFF
. | TRBJ2-5 | . | TRBV7-9 | TGTGCCAGCAGCTTGAAAGAGACCCAGTACTTC | CASSLKETQYF
. | TRBJ1-5 | . | TRBV28 | TGTGCCAGCAGTTTTGGGGAGTATAGCAATCAGCCCCAGCATTTT | CASSFGEYSNQPQHF
. | TRBJ2-3 | . | TRBV28 | TGTGCCAGCAGGGGGACTGGGGGCACAGATACGCAGTATTTT | CASRGTGGTDTQYF
once | TRBJ2-1 | TRBD2 | TRBV9 | TGTGCCAGCAGCGATACTAGCGGGGTGGTTAGTGAGCAGTTCTTC | CASSDTSGVVSEQFF
. | TRBJ2-3 | . | TRBV5-4 | TGTGCCAGCAGTATTAGCGGAAGCACAGATACGCAGTATTTT | CASSISGSTDTQYF
. | TRBJ2-1 | . | TRBV2 | TGTGCCAGTGACTACTACAATGAGCAGTTCTTC | CASDYYNEQFF
once | TRBJ2-5 | TRBD1 | TRBV19 | TGTGCCAGTAAGCCCCCAGGGGGCATTGAGACCCAGTACTTC | CASKPPGGIETQYF
few | TRBJ2-3 | TRBD1 | TRBV7-3 | TGTGCCAGCTCAAGAGAGGCAGGGGGCATTAATACGCAGTATTTT | CASSREAGGINTQYF
. | TRBJ2-1 | TRBD2 | TRBV27 | TGTGCCAGCAGTGGCCTAGCGGGGGGGCCCCGCCAGTTCTTC | CASSGLAGGPRQFF
. | TRBJ2-3 | TRBD2 | TRBV6-5 | TGTGCCAGCAGTTACCAGCGGGGTCGCACAGATACGCAGTATTTT | CASSYQRGRTDTQYF
few | TRBJ1-2 | . | TRBV7-9 | TGTGCCAGCAGCTTTGGGCAACACTATGGCTACACCTTC | CASSFGQHYGYTF
. | TRBJ1-6 | TRBD1 | TRBV5-4 | TGTGCCAGCAGCTCCCGGACAGGACCAGTCTATAATTCACCCCTCCACTTT | CASSSRTGPVYNSPLHF
. | TRBJ1-2 | TRBD1 | TRBV4-1 | TGCGCCAGCAGCCAAGGACAGGGGGAAACGCAGAGTGGCTACACCTTC | CASSQGQGETQSGYTF
. | TRBJ2-3 | . | TRBV2 | TGTGCCAGCACCGTTACAGGGATCAGGCCGCAGTATTTT | CASTVTGIRPQYF
. | TRBJ2-1 | TRBD2 | TRBV7-2 | TGTGCCAGCAGTCGTAACGGAGCGGGGGGAAACAATGAGCAGTTCTTC | CASSRNGAGGNNEQFF
. | TRBJ2-1 | TRBD1 | TRBV18 | TGTGCCAGCTCACCACAGGGGGCGAATGAGCAGTTCTTC | CASSPQGANEQFF
. | TRBJ2-2 | TRBD1 | TRBV5-1 | TGCGCCAGCAGCCCCCGGACAGGGGGCAAAACCGGGGAGCTGTTTTTT | CASSPRTGGKTGELFF
. | TRBJ2-5 | . | TRBV5-1 | TGCGCCAGCAGCACACCCGGGCCCTTCCAAGAGACCCAGTACTTC | CASSTPGPFQETQYF
. | TRBJ2-3 | . | TRBV6-6 | TGTGCCAGCAGTTACCTGGCGGGGTTTCGATCAGATACGCAGTATTTT | CASSYLAGFRSDTQYF
few | TRBJ1-1 | . | TRBV6-5 | TGTGCCAGCAGTAGACAGGTAAACACTGAAGCTTTCTTT | CASSRQVNTEAFF
. | TRBJ1-1 | TRBD1 | TRBV30 | TGTGCCAGGGACAGGGGGCTGAGCACTGAAGCTTTCTTT | CARDRGLSTEAFF
. | TRBJ1-2 | . | TRBV20-1 | TGCAGTGCTAGTGGTCACCTGGGCTACACCTTC | CSASGHLGYTF
. | TRBJ1-3 | . | TRBV28 | TGTGCCAGCAGTTTAGGCCGGGACAACTCTGGAAACACCATATATTTT | CASSLGRDNSGNTIYF
. | TRBJ2-3 | TRBD2 | TRBV7-3 | TGTGCCAGCAGCTCGGGACTAGCGGGTACAGATACGCAGTATTTT | CASSSGLAGTDTQYF
few | TRBJ1-6 | . | TRBV12-3/TRBV12-4 | TGTGCCCACTCTGTGGGGGGCCATTCACCCCTCCACTTT | CAHSVGGHSPLHF
. | TRBJ2-5 | . | TRBV25-1 | TGTGCCAGCAGTCCGTTCGTGGGGACGGAGACCCAGTACTTC | CASSPFVGTETQYF
few | TRBJ1-4 | . | TRBV6-1 | TGTGCCAGCAGTGAATACGGGGTCCCTAATGAAAAACTGTTTTTT | CASSEYGVPNEKLFF
few | TRBJ1-1 | TRBD1 | TRBV7-9 | TGTGCCAGCAGCTTCTTGACAGGGGGAGAAACTGAAGCTTTCTTT | CASSFLTGGETEAFF
. | TRBJ2-1 | . | TRBV6-2/TRBV6-3 | TGTGCCAGCAGTTACACCCTAGACACTCCTCTCTACAATGAGCAGTTCTTC | CASSYTLDTPLYNEQFF
. | TRBJ1-4 | . | TRBV7-2 | TGTGCCAGCAGCTTAGGTTTAGGGCTCACTAATGAAAAACTGTTTTTT | CASSLGLGLTNEKLFF
. | TRBJ1-6 | . | TRBV6-2/TRBV6-3 | TGTGCCAGCAGTTACTGGGTCCGGACGGCTCGATCACCCCTCCACTTT | CASSYWVRTARSPLHF
. | TRBJ1-2 | . | TRBV14 | TGTGCCAGCAGCCAGGACTGGTGGGGCTACACCTTC | CASSQDWWGYTF